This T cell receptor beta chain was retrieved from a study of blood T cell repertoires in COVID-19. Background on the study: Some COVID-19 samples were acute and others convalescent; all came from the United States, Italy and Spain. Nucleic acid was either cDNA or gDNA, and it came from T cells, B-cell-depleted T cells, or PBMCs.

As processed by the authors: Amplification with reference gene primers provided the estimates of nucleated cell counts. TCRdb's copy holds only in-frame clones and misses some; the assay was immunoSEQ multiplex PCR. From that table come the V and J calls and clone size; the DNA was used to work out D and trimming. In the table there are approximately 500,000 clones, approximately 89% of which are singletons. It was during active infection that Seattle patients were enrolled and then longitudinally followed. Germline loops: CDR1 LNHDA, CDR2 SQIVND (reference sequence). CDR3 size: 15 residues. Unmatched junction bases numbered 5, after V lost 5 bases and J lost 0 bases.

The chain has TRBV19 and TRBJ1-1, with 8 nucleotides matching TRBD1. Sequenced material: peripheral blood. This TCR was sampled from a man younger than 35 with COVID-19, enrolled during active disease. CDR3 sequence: CASSLQQGVNTEAFF. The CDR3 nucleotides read TGTGCCAGTAGTCTCCAACAGGGGGTGAACACTGAAGCTTTCTTT.